This paragraph reports one T cell receptor beta chain. It has no known antigen specificity. Each CD8+ T cell subset was flow-sorted in triplicate, and some 310,000 cells per subset were placed directly into RLT lysis buffer. To keep memory contaminants out, a stringent definition of naive CD8+ T cells was applied: CD45RO-CCR7+CD27+CD95-. Peripheral blood mononuclear cells were isolated from buffy coats by standard density gradient centrifugation. A FACSAria III was used to flow-sort naive CXCR3-negative and CXCR3-positive CD8+ T cells. Total RNA was extracted from sorted cells with an RNeasy Mini Kit. Sequenced using a NextSeq 550. The Human TCR Profiling Kit (MiLaboratory) was used to prepare UMI-labeled 5' RACE TRB cDNA libraries. cDNA synthesis used the entire amount of extracted RNA, and PCR amplification then used the entire amount of cDNA produced. The libraries were made side by side, with each library going through the same number of PCR cycles. The study's own analysis went as follows. About 52,000 +/- 9,100 unique UMI-labeled TRB cDNA molecules per library were extracted with MIGEC and MiXCR, with at least two reads per UMI required. On average, roughly 40,000 +/- 10,000 functional in-frame TRB CDR3 nucleotide clonotypes lacking stop codons were found per library. Diversity metrics, including normalized Shannon-Wiener and Chao1, were computed in VDJtools after downsampling to 5000 UMI-labeled TRB molecules per sample. Clonotype-size-weighted physicochemical properties of the central five CDR3 residues (interaction energy, strength, volume and Kidera factor 4) were computed in VDJtools. After reprocessing by TCRdb, each CDR3 protein sequence is one entry, and no DNA is given. TCRdb, not the authors, supplied the V and J calls. The table for this sample lists fewer than 90,000 distinct CDR3 sequences. Clones ranked in the top ten supply 1.5% to 2% of the sample.

The sample comes from a study of CXCR3-negative and CXCR3-positive naive CD8 T cells (dated by TCRdb to the late 2010s). Describing the broader study: In total, roughly 140 million TRB reads were obtained, which works out to roughly 1.5 +/- 0.3 million reads per library. Diversity and physicochemical repertoire analyses covered some eleven donors pooled from two independent experiments. The TRBV-TRBJ cluster analysis covered naive subsets from about 5 donors and memory cells from 3 donors. The investigation overall reported the following: Surface CD5, linked to self-reactivity in mice, was comparable between naive subsets; TCR interaction strength was therefore also inferred from TRB CDR3 physicochemical properties. Freshly isolated PBMCs were used for most assays because CXCR3 expression partially decreased after cryopreservation. Within the same donor, TRBV-TRBJ usage looked similar between naive CXCR3-negative and CXCR3-positive cells, but memory cells had distinct patterns. Compared with CXCR3-negative naive cells, CXCR3-positive naive cells had TRB CDR3s with higher hydrophobicity (lower Kidera factor 4), lower energy, and higher strength and volume indices. Repertoire diversity was comparably high in both naive subsets but much lower in memory CD8+ T cells.

CDR3 length: 13 amino acids, cysteine to phenylalanine. No DNA sequence is on record. The germline V gene encodes CDR1 SQVTM and CDR2 ANQGSEA. The clonotype was recovered from a human donor in good health. Some clones in this sample may be carry-over from other donors' samples. The specimen sequenced was naive CXCR3- CD8+ T cells from blood. The sample's cell subset or site label is to be understood as: CD45RO-CCR7+CD27+CD95- naive CD8+ T cells lacking CXCR3 (TNR3-). The chain links TRBV29-1 with TRBJ1-1. CDR3 protein: CSVGGYENTEAFF.